The 20 T cell receptor beta chains presented below share a single source sample, sequenced in a study of blood T cell repertoires in COVID-19. The data were produced by immunoSEQ multiplex PCR, yet TCRdb's version contains in-frame clones alone and is incomplete. In the table there are approximately 210,000 clones, 87% of which are singletons. Specimen: peripheral blood. All receptors come from a man aged 35-49 years with active or convalescent COVID-19.

As for this clone: Other DNA sequences within the sample encode an identical CDR3. The chain is built from TRBV28 and TRBJ1-5; the match to TRBD1 covers 7 bases. From germline, CDR1 is MDHEN and CDR2 SYDVKM. The ends lost 4 bases at V and 4 bases at J; junction bases unmatched: 7. This CDR3 spans 15 amino acids. In nucleotides, the CDR3 is TGTGCCAGCAGTTCCCCCGGGACAGAGAATCAGCCCCAGCATTTT. Residues: CASSSPGTENQPQHF. The full variable domain, in which reference TRBV28 and TRBJ1-5 provide the parts outside the CDR3, is DVKVTQSSRYLVKRTGEKVFLECVQDMDHENMFWYRQDPGLGLRLIYFSYDVKMKEKGDIPEGYSVSREKKERFSLILESASTNQTSMYLCASSSPGTENQPQHFGDGTRLSIL.

The chain carries TRBV4-2 and TRBJ2-2, with D perhaps TRBD2 (5 bases). The germline V gene has CDR1 LGHNA and CDR2 YNFKEQ. The ends were cut back, 0 bases at V and 5 bases at J, with 13 bases in the middle. The CDR3 sequence is 16 residues long. The CDR3 region has the DNA TGTGCCAGCAGCCAAGAGGACCGGACGGGGACCGGGGAGCTGTTTTTT. This codes for CASSQEDRTGTGELFF.

The DNA for the CDR3 is TGTGCCAGCAGTGACATTTCCGCTGAAGCTTTCTTT. It codes for CASSDISAEAFF. The chain joins TRBV3-1 (or the pseudogene TRBV3-2) to TRBJ1-1; unclear D gene. The CDR3 covers 12 residues. Trimming shortened V by 6 bases and J by 6 bases, and 11 bases separated the two germline ends. Germline CDR1 is LGHDT and CDR2 is YNNKEL (reference sequence).

The chain uses TRBV10-3 and TRBJ2-1; 8 nucleotides agree with TRBD1. The CDR3 length is 17 residues. J was trimmed by 8 bases and V by 2 bases; bases with no gene match: 14. CDR1 ENHRY and CDR2 SYGVKD come from the germline V gene. In DNA, the CDR3 is TGTGCCATCAGTGAGCCACGAAAGGGCAGGGGGCAGGATGAGCAGTTCTTC. Translated, it gives CAISEPRKGRGQDEQFF.

This clone was found a few times. The CDR3 coding sequence is TGCGCCAGCAGCTTGGGTGGACAGGGTATAGAAAAACTGTTTTTT. Protein sequence: CASSLGGQGIEKLFF. The rearrangement joins TRBV5-1 to TRBJ1-4; 8 bases line up with TRBD1. Germline V gene data show CDR1 as SGHRS and CDR2 as YFSETQ. There are 15 residues in the CDR3. V dropped 0 bases and J dropped 8; count of bases not matched to a gene: 6.

CDR3 DNA: TGTGCCAGCAGCTCCCCAGGGGGTTGGAGGGCGATCTCCTACGAGCAGTACTTC. Protein: CASSSPGGWRAISYEQYF. J is TRBJ2-7 and V is TRBV11-2, with D possibly being TRBD1 (7 bases). The V and J ends lost 4 bases and 0 bases respectively, with 22 bases between them. The length of the CDR3 is 18 residues. Germline V gives CDR1 SGHAT, CDR2 FQNNGV.

The chain combines TRBV24-1 with TRBJ2-2, with a possible D match to TRBD2 (5 bases). Between the trimmed V and J ends, which lost 1 base and 3 bases, there was a span of 5 bases. Germline assignment: CDR1 KGHDR and CDR2 SFDVKD. The CDR3 runs to 14 residues. CDR3 sequence: CATSDLADTGELFF. For the CDR3, the DNA is TGTGCCACCAGTGATTTAGCGGACACCGGGGAGCTGTTTTTT.

This chain connects TRBV2 to TRBJ2-3; 15 nucleotides agree with TRBD2. CDR3 length: 20 amino acids. The germline gives CDR1 SNHLY, CDR2 FYNNEI. The V gene end was trimmed by 6 bases and the J gene end by 2 bases; junction bases not matched to a gene: 15. The CDR3 loop is CASSDGGLAGGPTFTDTQYF. The CDR3 DNA sequence: TGTGCCAGCAGCGACGGGGGACTAGCGGGGGGCCCCACCTTCACAGATACGCAGTATTTT.

The chain links TRBV9 to TRBJ2-3, with 9 nucleotides matching TRBD1. V lost 4 bases to trimming and J lost 4 bases; unmatched junction nucleotides: 13. The CDR3 runs 17 residues. Germline V CDR1 and CDR2: SGDLS, YYNGEE. This CDR3 reads CASSPTPPGQGPDTQYF. The CDR3 coding sequence is TGTGCCAGCAGCCCTACCCCGCCGGGACAGGGCCCAGATACGCAGTATTTT.

This clone was observed a handful of times. The chain joins TRBV10-1 to TRBJ2-1; TRBD2 matches 8 bases. V was pared by 1 base and J by 6 bases, with 8 bases of the junction left unmatched. The CDR3 is 16 amino acids. The germline CDR1 and CDR2 sequences are WNHNN and SYGVQD (reference sequence). CDR3 bases: TGCGCCAGCAGTGAGTTTGGCGGGGGGTCTTCCAATGAGCAGTTCTTC. The encoded protein is CASSEFGGGSSNEQFF.

CDR3 amino acids: CASSIGEPSSYNEQFF. The CDR3 DNA is TGTGCCAGTAGTATAGGAGAGCCGAGCTCCTACAATGAGCAGTTCTTC. The V call is TRBV19, the J call TRBJ2-1; D call uncertain. The CDR3 length is 16 residues. V was trimmed by 1 base and J by 0 bases, leaving 10 bases between them. Per germline, CDR1 LNHDA and CDR2 SQIVND (reference sequence). Filled out from reference TRBV19 and TRBJ2-1, the complete variable domain reads DGGITQSPKYLFRKEGQNVTLSCEQNLNHDAMYWYRQDPGQGLRLIYYSQIVNDFQKGDIAEGYSVSREKKESFPLTVTSAQKNPTAFYLCASSIGEPSSYNEQFFGPGTRLTVL.

The gene calls are TRBV28 and TRBJ1-2; D unresolved. The V end was cut by 3 bases, the J end by 8 bases, with 16 bases between. This CDR3 is 14 amino acids long. Germline CDR1 MDHEN, CDR2 SYDVKM. CDR3 residues: CASSLGRRFYGYTF. The DNA for the CDR3 is TGTGCCAGCAGTTTGGGGAGGAGGTTCTACGGCTACACCTTC.

The CDR3 sequence is CASSYRDSWEQYF. CDR3 in DNA: TGTGCCAGCAGCTACCGGGACAGTTGGGAGCAGTACTTC. The chain carries TRBV5-4 and TRBJ2-7; 7 bases line up with TRBD1. This CDR3 has 13 residues. Per the germline V gene, CDR1 is SGHNT and CDR2 is YYREEE (reference sequence). The junction had 7 bases not matched to a gene; V was cut back by 3 bases and J by 7 bases.

V gene TRBV27 combines with J gene TRBJ2-7; 8 nucleotides align to TRBD1. CDR1 and CDR2 from the germline V gene are MNHEY and SMNVEV (reference sequence). The CDR3 is 14 amino acids. With 4 bases clipped from V and 2 bases from J, the junction kept 4 bases outside the gene matches. The DNA for the CDR3 is TGTGCCAGCAGTTGGGGGACAGGAACCTACGAGCAGTACTTC. Translating gives CASSWGTGTYEQYF.

The chain carries TRBV5-1 and TRBJ1-2; D uncertain. This CDR3 is 15 amino acids long. V lost 4 bases and J 0 bases, leaving 13 bases between the germline ends. In germline, CDR1 is SGHRS, CDR2 YFSETQ. The CDR3 loop reads CASSHGVPTNYGYTF. Here the CDR3 DNA reads TGCGCCAGCAGCCACGGGGTGCCGACTAACTATGGCTACACCTTC.

CDR3 in amino acids: CASSLVAGGYNEQFF. DNA of the CDR3: TGTGCCAGCAGCTTGGTGGCAGGGGGCTACAATGAGCAGTTCTTC. The chain is built from TRBV5-4 and TRBJ2-1, with TRBD1 identical over 7 bases. CDR3 size: 15 residues. CDR1 and CDR2 from the germline V gene are SGHNT and YYREEE (reference sequence). V lost 0 bases, J lost 3 bases, and 3 bases stayed unmatched.

In this sample, this clone turned up once. The J gene is TRBJ1-2, the V gene TRBV18; TRBD1 aligns across 8 bases. The ends lost 6 bases at V and 4 bases at J; junction bases unmatched: 13. The CDR3 has 16 amino acids. CDR1 and CDR2 from the germline V gene are KGHSH and LQKENI. This CDR3 reads CASSARQGRGGYGYTF. The CDR3 coding sequence is TGTGCCAGCTCTGCCCGACAGGGGAGGGGTGGCTATGGCTACACCTTC.

The chain combines TRBV9 with TRBJ2-7, with D possibly matching TRBD2 (5 bases). The V and J ends lost 0 bases and 0 bases respectively, with 10 bases between them. The CDR3 has 15 amino acids. CDR1 is SGDLS and CDR2 is YYNGEE in the germline V gene. CDR3 nucleotides: TGTGCCAGCAGCGTAGGGAGCGGCGACTCCTACGAGCAGTACTTC. Translation gives CASSVGSGDSYEQYF.

The chain couples TRBV5-4 to TRBJ1-2; 10 nucleotides agree with TRBD1. Trimming took 0 bases from V and 4 from J; bases not matched to a gene: 3. The germline V gene has CDR1 SGHNT and CDR2 YYREEE (reference sequence). CDR3 size: 15 residues. The CDR3 bases are TGTGCCAGCAGCTTGGGGGACAGGGGCGCCTATGGCTACACCTTC. This gives the protein CASSLGDRGAYGYTF.

The chain uses TRBV4-2 and TRBJ1-4; 9 bases are shared with TRBD1. The germline V gene has CDR1 LGHNA and CDR2 YNFKEQ. V shed 0 bases and J 1 base; nucleotides not matched to a gene: 12. The CDR3 is 20 amino acids. The chain's CDR3 is CASSQDSSYRGRKTNEKLFF. CDR3 nucleotide sequence: TGTGCCAGCAGCCAAGATTCCTCCTACAGGGGGCGAAAAACTAATGAAAAACTGTTTTTT.